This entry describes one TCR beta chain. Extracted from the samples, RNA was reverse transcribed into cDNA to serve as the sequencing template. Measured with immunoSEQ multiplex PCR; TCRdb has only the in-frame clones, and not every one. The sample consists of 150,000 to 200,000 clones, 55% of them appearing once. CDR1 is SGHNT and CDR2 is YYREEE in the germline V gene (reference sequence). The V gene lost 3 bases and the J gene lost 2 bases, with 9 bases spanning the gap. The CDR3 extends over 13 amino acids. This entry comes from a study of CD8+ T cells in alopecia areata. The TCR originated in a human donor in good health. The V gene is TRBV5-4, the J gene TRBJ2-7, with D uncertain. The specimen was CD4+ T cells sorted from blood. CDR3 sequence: CASSSSFPYEQYF. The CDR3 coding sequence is TGTGCCAGCAGCTCCTCCTTCCCCTACGAGCAGTACTTC.